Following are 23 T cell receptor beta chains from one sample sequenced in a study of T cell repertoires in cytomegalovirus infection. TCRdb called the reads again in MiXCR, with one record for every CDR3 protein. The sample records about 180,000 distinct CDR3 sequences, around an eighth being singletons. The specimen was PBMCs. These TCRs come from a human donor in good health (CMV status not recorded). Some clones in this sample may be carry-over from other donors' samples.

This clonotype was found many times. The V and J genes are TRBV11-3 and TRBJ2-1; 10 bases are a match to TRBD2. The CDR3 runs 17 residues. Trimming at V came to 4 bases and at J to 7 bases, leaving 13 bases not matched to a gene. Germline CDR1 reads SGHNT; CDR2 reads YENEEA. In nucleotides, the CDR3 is TGTGCCAGCAGCTCCCCCAGCGGGGGGGGGGTAGGGAATGAGCAGTTCTTC. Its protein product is CASSSPSGGGVGNEQFF.

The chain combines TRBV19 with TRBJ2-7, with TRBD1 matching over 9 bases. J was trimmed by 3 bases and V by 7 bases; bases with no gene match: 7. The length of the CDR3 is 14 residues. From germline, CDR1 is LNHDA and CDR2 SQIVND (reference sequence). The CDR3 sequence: CASTPGTGRYEQYF. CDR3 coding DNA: TGTGCCAGTACTCCCGGGACAGGGCGCTACGAGCAGTACTTC. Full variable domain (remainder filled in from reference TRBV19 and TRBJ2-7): DGGITQSPKYLFRKEGQNVTLSCEQNLNHDAMYWYRQDPGQGLRLIYYSQIVNDFQKGDIAEGYSVSREKKESFPLTVTSAQKNPTAFYLCASTPGTGRYEQYFGPGTRLTVT.

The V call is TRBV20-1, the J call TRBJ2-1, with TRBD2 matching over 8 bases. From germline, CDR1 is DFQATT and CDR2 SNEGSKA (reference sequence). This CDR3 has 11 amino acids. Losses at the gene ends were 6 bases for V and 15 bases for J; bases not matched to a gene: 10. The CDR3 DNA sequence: TGCAGTGCCTCCCGACTAGCGAGCTGGTTCTTC. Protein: CSASRLASWFF.

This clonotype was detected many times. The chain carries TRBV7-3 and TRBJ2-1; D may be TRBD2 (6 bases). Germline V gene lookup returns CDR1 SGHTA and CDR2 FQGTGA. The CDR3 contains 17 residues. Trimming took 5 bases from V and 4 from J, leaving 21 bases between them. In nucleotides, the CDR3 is TGTGCCAGCAGCCCGATCGGGGCGGGGAAAATATACAATGAGCAGTTCTTC. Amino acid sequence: CASSPIGAGKIYNEQFF.

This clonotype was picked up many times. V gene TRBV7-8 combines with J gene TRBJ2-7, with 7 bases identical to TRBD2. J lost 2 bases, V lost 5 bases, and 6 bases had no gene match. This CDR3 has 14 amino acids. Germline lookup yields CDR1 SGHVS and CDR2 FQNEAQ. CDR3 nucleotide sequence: TGTGCCAGCAGCATCGGGACTATTACCTACGAGCAGTACTTC. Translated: CASSIGTITYEQYF.

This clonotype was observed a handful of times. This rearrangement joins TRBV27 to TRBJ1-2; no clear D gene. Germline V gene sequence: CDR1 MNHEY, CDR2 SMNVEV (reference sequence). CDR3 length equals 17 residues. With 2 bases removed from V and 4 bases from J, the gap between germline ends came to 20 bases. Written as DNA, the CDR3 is TGTGCCAGCAGTTTAAGGGCCGACTTTCTACGGAGCTATGGCTACACCTTC. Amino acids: CASSLRADFLRSYGYTF.

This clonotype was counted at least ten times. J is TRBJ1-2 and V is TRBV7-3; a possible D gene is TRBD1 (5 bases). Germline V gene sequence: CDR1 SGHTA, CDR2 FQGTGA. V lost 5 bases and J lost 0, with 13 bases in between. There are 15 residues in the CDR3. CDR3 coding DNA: TGTGCCAGCAGCCCCACGGGGGGTTCTAACTATGGCTACACCTTC. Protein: CASSPTGGSNYGYTF. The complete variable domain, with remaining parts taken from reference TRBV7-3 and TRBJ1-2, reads GAGVSQTPSNKVTEKGKYVELRCDPISGHTALYWYRQSLGQGPEFLIYFQGTGAADDSGLPNDRFFAVRPEGSVSTLKIQRTERGDSAVYLCASSPTGGSNYGYTFGSGTRLTVV.

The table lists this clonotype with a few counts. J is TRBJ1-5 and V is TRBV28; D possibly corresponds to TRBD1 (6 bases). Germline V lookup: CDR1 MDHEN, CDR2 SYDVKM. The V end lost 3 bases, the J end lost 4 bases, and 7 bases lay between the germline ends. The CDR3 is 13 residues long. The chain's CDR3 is CASSFGQNQPQHF. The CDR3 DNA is TGTGCCAGCAGTTTTGGACAGAATCAGCCCCAGCATTTT.

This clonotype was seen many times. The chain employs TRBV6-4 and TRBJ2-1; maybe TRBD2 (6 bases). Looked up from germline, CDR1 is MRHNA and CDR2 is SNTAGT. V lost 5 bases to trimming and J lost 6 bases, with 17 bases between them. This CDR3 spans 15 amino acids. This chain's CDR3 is CASSPGLSPSNEQFF. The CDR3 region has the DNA TGTGCCAGCAGTCCGGGACTGTCCCCTTCCAATGAGCAGTTCTTC.

The CDR3 spells CASSRTSGSRGEQFF. Written as DNA, the CDR3 is TGTGCCAGCAGCCGGACTAGCGGTTCGAGGGGTGAGCAGTTCTTC. This chain uses TRBV14 with TRBJ2-1; 10 nucleotides match TRBD2. In germline, CDR1 is SGHDN, CDR2 FVKESK. Germline trimming cut 4 bases from V and 9 bases from J; bases unmatched to any gene: 9. This CDR3 is built from 15 residues.

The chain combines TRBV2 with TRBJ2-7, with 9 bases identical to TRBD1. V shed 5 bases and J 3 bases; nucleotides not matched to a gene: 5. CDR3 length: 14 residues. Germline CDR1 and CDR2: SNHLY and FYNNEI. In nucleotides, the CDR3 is TGTGCCAGCAGTAAAGGGACAGGGAACTACGAGCAGTACTTC. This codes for CASSKGTGNYEQYF.

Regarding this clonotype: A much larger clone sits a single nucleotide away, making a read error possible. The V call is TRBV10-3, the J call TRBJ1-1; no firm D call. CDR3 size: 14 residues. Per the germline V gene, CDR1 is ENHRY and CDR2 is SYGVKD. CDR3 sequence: CTISESKVGTEAFF. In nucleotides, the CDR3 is TGTACCATCAGTGAGTCTAAGGTCGGCACTGAAGCTTTCTTT.

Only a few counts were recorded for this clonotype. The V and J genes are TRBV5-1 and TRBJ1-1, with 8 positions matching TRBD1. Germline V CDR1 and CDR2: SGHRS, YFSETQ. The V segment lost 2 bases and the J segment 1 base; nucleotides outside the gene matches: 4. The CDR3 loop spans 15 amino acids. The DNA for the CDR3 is TGCGCCAGCAGCTTAAGGACAGGGAAGAACACTGAAGCTTTCTTT. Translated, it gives CASSLRTGKNTEAFF. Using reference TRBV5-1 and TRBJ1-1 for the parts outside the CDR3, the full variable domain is KAGVTQTPRYLIKTRGQQVTLSCSPISGHRSVSWYQQTPGQGLQFLFEYFSETQRNKGNFPGRFSGRQFSNSRSEMNVSTLELGDSALYLCASSLRTGKNTEAFFGQGTRLTVV.

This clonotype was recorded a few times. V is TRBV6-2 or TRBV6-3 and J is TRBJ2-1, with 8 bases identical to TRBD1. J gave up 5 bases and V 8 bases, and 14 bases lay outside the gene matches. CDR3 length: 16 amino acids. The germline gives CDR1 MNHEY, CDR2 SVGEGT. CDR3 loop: CASRGAGTGNNNEQFF. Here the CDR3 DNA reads TGTGCCAGCCGGGGTGCCGGGACAGGCAATAACAATGAGCAGTTCTTC.

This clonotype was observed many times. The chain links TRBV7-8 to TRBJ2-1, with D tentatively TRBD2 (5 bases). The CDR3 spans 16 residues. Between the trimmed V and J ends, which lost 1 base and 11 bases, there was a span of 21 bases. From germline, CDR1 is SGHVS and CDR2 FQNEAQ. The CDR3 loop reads CASSLGRVQITMKQFF. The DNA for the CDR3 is TGTGCCAGCAGCTTAGGGCGGGTTCAAATTACAATGAAGCAGTTCTTC. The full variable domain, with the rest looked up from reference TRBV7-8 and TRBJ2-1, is GAGVSQSPRYKVAKRGQDVALRCDPISGHVSLFWYQQALGQGPEFLTYFQNEAQLDKSGLPSDRFFAERPEGSVSTLKIQRTQQEDSAVYLCASSLGRVQITMKQFFGPGTRLTVL.

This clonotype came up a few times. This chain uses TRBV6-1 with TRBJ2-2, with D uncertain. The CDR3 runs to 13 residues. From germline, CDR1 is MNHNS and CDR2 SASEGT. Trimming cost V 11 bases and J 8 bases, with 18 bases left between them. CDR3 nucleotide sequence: TGTGCCGGATCGGACCCTAACGCGGGGGAGCTGTTTTTT. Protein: CAGSDPNAGELFF.

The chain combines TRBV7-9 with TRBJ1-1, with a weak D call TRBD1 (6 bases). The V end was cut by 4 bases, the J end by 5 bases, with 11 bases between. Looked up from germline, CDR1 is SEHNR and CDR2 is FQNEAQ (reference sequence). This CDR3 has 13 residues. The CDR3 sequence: CASSWGQPTEAFF. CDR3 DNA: TGTGCCAGCAGCTGGGGGCAGCCGACTGAAGCTTTCTTT.

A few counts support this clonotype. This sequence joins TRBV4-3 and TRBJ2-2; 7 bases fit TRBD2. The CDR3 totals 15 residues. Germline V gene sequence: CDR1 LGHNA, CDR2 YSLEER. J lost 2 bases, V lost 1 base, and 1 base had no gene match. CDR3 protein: CASSQASGNTGELFF. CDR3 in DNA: TGCGCCAGCAGCCAAGCTAGCGGAAACACCGGGGAGCTGTTTTTT.

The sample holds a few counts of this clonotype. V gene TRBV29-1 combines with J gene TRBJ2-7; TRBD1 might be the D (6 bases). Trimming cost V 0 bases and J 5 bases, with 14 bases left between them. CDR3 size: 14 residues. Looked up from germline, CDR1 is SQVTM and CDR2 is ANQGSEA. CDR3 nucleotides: TGCAGCGTTGAAGATGGCGGCAGGGGAGACGAGCAGTACTTC. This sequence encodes CSVEDGGRGDEQYF.

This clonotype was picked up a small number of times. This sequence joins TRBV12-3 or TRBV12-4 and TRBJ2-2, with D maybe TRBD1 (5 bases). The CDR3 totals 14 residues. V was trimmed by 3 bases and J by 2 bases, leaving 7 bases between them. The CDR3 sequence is CASSFQGNTGELFF. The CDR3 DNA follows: TGTGCCAGCAGTTTTCAGGGTAACACCGGGGAGCTGTTTTTT.

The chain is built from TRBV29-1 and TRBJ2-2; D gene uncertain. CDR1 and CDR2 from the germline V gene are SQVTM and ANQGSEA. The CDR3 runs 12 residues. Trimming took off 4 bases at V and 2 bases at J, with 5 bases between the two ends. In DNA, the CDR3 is TGCAGCGTTGTCCTCAACACCGGGGAGCTGTTTTTT. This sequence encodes CSVVLNTGELFF.

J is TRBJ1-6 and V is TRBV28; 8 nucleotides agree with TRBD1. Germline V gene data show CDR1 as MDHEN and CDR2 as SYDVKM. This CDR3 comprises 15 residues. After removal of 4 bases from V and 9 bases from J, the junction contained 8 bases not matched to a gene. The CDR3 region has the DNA TGTGCCAGCAGTTGGGAGGACAGGGAAGCTTCACCCCTCCACTTT. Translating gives CASSWEDREASPLHF.

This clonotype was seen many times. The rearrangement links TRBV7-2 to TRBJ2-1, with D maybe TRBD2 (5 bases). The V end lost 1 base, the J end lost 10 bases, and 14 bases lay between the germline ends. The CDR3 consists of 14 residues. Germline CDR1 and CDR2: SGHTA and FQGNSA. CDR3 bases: TGTGCCAGCAGCTTAGTAGGACTCCCGACGGAGCAGTTCTTC. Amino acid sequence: CASSLVGLPTEQFF.